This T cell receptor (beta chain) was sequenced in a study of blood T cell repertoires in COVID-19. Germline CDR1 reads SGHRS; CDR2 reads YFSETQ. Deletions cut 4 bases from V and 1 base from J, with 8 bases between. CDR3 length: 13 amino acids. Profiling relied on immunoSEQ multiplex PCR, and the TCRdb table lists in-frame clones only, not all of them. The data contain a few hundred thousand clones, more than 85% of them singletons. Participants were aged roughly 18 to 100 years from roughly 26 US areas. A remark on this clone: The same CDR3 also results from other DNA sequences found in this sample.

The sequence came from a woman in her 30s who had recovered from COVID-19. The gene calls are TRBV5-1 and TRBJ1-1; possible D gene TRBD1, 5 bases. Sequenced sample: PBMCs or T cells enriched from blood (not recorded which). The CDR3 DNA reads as TGCGCCAGCAGCCCTCAGGGGAACACTGAAGCTTTCTTT. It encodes CASSPQGNTEAFF.